The next 5 T cell receptor beta chains were all read from a single sample in a study of vaccination and CD4 T cells after COVID-19. The antigens of these receptors remain unknown. Oncomine TCR Beta short-read sequencing was applied to DNA from cultured CD4+ T cells. Via MiXCR, TCRdb re-called the PCR reads, giving one row per CDR3 protein. The sample contains roughly 23,000 distinct CDR3 sequences, around two fifths of which appear only once. Treatment denoted: approximately 10-day PBMC culture with coronavirus spike peptide pools or control peptides (ViraFEST assay). Sequences were derived from CD4+ T cells from blood, cultured in vitro, sampled before SARS-CoV-2 vaccination. All receptors derive from a human donor who received a COVID-19 vaccine.

About this clonotype itself: One junction end does not reproduce the germline sequence, and a read error may be involved. V gene TRBV6-1 combines with J gene TRBJ1-6; D is unclear. Germline V gene data show CDR1 as MNHNS and CDR2 as SASEGT. CDR3 size: 12 residues. CDR3 in amino acids: CASSRLSSLLHF. The CDR3 DNA sequence: TGTGCCAGCAGCCGCCTGAGTTCACTCCTCCACTTT.

V and J are TRBV4-2 and TRBJ1-3, with 9 positions matching TRBD1. The V gene end was trimmed by 1 base and the J gene end by 2 bases; junction bases not matched to a gene: 3. This CDR3 has 16 residues. The germline CDR1 and CDR2 sequences are LGHNA and YNFKEQ. The CDR3 sequence: CASSQGTGEAGNTIYF. The CDR3 nucleotides are TGTGCCAGCAGCCAAGGGACAGGGGAGGCTGGAAACACCATATATTTT.

The V and J genes are TRBV19 and TRBJ2-6, with unresolved D. Trimming stripped 6 bases from V and 2 bases from J, with 14 bases between. The length of the CDR3 is 16 residues. Germline CDR1 reads LNHDA; CDR2 reads SQIVND (reference sequence). The CDR3 loop reads CASRTEARPGANVLTF. The CDR3 DNA sequence: TGTGCCAGTAGAACCGAGGCCCGCCCTGGGGCCAACGTCCTGACTTTC.

This chain joins TRBV9 and TRBJ1-1; D may be TRBD1 (5 bases). Germline-derived CDR1 and CDR2 are SGDLS and YYNGEE. The CDR3 is made up of 15 amino acids. V was clipped by 4 bases and J by 1 base, with 14 bases between them. Written as DNA, the CDR3 is TGTGCCAGCAGCATAGACGGGGCCGGGAACACTGAAGCTTTCTTT. Amino acid sequence: CASSIDGAGNTEAFF.

This clonotype was seen more than once but under ten times. The V gene is TRBV6-2 or TRBV6-3, the J gene TRBJ1-2; D is unresolved. The CDR3 spans 14 residues. The V gene's germline CDR1 is MNHEY and CDR2 SVGEGT. Trimming pared 5 bases from V and 0 bases from J, leaving 10 bases between. CDR3 amino acids: CASSRTAANYGYTF. CDR3 sequence (DNA): TGTGCCAGCAGTCGGACTGCTGCTAACTATGGCTACACCTTC.